Detailed here is one T cell receptor (beta chain). This sample was included in a study of blood T cell repertoires in COVID-19. The overall study: Samples came from the United States, Italy and Spain, spanning acute and convalescent COVID-19. T cells, B-cell-depleted T cells, or PBMCs supplied cDNA or gDNA.

Source study methods: Quantification of nucleated cells was approximated via reference gene primer amplification. This table comes from immunoSEQ multiplex PCR, and its TCRdb copy is limited to in-frame clones, with some not included. V and J calls and clone size follow that table, whereas D and trimming were derived from the DNA. The repertoire has 85,000 to 120,000 clones, about 88% of them found once; the top ten carry 3%. The sample was peripheral blood. The receptor's source is a man aged 50 to 59 with active or convalescent COVID-19.

The CDR3 DNA reads TGTGCCAGCAGTATAAACAGGGTCACTGAAGCTTTCTTT. It encodes CASSINRVTEAFF. This sequence joins TRBV28 and TRBJ1-1; tentatively, D is TRBD1 (6 bases). The V end lost 5 bases, the J end lost 4 bases, and 11 bases lay between the germline ends. Germline V gene lookup returns CDR1 MDHEN and CDR2 SYDVKM. The CDR3 consists of 13 residues.